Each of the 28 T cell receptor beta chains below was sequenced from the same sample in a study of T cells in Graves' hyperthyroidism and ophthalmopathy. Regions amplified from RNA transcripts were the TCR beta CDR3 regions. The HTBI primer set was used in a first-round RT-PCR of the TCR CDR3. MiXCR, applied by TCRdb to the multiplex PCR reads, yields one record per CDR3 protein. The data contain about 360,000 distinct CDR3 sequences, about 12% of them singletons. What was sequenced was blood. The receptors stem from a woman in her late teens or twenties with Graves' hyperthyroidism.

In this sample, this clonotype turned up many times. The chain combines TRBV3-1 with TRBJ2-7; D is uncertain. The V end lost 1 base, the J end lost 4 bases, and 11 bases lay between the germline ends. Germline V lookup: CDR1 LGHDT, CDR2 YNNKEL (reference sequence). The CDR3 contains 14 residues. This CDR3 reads CASSQGPMAYEQYF. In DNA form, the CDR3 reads TGTGCCAGCAGCCAAGGGCCCATGGCTTACGAGCAGTACTTC.

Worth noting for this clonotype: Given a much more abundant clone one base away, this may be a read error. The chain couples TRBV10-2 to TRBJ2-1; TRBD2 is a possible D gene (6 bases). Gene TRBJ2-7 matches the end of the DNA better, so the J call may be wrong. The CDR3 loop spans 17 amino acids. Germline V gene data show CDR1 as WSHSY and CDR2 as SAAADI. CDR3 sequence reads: CASSESMEGPRYNEQYF. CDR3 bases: TGCGCCAGCAGTGAGTCAATGGAGGGCCCGAGGTACAATGAGCAGTACTTC.

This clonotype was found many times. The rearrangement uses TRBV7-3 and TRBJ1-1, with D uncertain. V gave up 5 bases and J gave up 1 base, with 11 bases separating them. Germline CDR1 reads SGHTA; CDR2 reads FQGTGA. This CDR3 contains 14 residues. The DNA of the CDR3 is TGTGCCAGCAGCCCCGCCCCAGAGAACACTGAAGCTTTCTTT. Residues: CASSPAPENTEAFF.

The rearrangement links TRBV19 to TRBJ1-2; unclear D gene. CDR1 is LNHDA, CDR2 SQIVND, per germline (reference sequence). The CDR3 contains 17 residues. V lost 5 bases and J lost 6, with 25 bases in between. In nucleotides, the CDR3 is TGTGCCAGTAGTGTTGGGTACCAGTCCCCCCCGCTAAATGGCTACACCTTC. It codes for CASSVGYQSPPLNGYTF.

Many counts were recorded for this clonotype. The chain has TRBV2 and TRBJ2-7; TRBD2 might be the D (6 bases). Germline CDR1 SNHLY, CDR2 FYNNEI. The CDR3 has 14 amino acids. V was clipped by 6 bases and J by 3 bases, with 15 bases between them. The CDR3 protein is CASRERGMDYEQYF. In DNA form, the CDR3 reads TGTGCCAGCAGGGAACGGGGGATGGACTACGAGCAGTACTTC.

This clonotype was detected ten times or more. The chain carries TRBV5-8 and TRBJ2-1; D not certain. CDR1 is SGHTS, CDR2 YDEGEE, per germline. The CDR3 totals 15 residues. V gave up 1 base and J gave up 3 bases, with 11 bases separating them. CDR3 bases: TGTGCCAGCAGCTTGTGGGGAATTAGCTACAATGAGCAGTTCTTC. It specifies CASSLWGISYNEQFF.

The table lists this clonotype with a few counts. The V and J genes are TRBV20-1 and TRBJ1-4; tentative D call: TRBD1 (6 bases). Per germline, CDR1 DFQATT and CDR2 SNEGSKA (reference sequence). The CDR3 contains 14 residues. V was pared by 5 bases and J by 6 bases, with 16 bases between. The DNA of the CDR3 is TGCAGTGCTGCGGGCGGGGGCGTCGATGAAAAACTGTTTTTT. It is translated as CSAAGGGVDEKLFF.

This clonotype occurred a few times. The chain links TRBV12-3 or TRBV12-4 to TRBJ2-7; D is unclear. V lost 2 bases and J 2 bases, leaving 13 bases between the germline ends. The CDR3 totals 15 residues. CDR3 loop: CASSLKAGDPYEQYF. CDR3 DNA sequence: TGTGCCAGCAGTTTAAAGGCAGGCGATCCCTACGAGCAGTACTTC.

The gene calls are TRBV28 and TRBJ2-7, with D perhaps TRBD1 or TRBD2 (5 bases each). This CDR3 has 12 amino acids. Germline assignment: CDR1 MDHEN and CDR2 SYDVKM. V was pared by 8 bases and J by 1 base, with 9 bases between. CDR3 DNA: TGTGCCAGCGGCTGGGGGTCCTACGAGCAGTACTTC. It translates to CASGWGSYEQYF. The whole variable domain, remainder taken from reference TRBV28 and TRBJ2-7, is DVKVTQSSRYLVKRTGEKVFLECVQDMDHENMFWYRQDPGLGLRLIYFSYDVKMKEKGDIPEGYSVSREKKERFSLILESASTNQTSMYLCASGWGSYEQYFGPGTRLTVT.

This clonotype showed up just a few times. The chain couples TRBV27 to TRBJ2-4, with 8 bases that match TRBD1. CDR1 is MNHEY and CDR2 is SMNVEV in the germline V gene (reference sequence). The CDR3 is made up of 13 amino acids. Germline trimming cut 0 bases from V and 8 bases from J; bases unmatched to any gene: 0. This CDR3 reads CASSLSTGDIQYF. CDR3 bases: TGTGCCAGCAGTTTATCGACAGGGGACATTCAGTACTTC.

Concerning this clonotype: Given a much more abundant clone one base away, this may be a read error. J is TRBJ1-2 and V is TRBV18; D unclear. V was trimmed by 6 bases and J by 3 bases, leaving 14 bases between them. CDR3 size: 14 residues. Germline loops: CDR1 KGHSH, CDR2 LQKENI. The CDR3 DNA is TGTGCCAGCTCCGAAATAGAGGACCACTATGGCTACACCTTC. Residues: CASSEIEDHYGYTF.

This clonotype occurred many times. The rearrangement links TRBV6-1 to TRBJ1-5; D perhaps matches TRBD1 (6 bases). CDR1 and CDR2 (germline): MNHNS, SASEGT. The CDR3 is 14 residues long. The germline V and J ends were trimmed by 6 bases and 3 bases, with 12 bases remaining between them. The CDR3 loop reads CASREDRLNQPQHF. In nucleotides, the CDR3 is TGTGCCAGCAGAGAGGACAGACTCAATCAGCCCCAGCATTTT.

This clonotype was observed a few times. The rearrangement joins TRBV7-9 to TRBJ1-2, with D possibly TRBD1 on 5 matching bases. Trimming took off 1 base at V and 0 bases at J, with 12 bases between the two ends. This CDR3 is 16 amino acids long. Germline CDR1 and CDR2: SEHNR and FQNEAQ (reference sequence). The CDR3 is CASSLVGTEPNYGYTF. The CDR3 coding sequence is TGTGCCAGCAGCTTAGTTGGGACCGAGCCTAACTATGGCTACACCTTC.

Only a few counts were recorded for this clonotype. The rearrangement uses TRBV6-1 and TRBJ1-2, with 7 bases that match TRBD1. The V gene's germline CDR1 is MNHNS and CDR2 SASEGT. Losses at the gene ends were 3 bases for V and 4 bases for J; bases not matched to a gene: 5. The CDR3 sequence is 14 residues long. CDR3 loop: CASSDPGQLYGYTF. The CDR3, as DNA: TGTGCCAGCAGTGATCCGGGACAGCTCTATGGCTACACCTTC.

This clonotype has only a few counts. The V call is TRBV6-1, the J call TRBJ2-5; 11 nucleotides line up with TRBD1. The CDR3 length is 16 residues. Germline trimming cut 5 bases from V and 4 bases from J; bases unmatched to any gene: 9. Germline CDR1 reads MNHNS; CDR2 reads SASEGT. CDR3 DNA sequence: TGTGCCAGCAGTAAAACGGGACAGGGGGTTCGAGAGACCCAGTACTTC. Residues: CASSKTGQGVRETQYF.

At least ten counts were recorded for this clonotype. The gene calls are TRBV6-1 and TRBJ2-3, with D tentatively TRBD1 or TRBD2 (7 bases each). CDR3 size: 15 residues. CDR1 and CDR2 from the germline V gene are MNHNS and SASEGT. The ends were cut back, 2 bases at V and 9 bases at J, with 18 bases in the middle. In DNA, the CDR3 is TGTGCCAGCAGTGAACAGGGGGGGGCCCCCACGACGCAGTATTTT. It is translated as CASSEQGGAPTTQYF.

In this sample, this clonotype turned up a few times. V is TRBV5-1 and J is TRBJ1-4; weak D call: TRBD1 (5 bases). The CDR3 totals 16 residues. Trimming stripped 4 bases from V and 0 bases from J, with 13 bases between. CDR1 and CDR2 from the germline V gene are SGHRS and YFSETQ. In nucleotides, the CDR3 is TGCGCCAGCAGCGCCAACTCAGGGACAACTAATGAAAAACTGTTTTTT. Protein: CASSANSGTTNEKLFF.

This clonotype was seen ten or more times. CDR3 in amino acids: CASSLGDREKLFF. CDR3 nucleotide sequence: TGTGCCAGCAGTTTGGGTGATCGTGAAAAACTGTTTTTT. The chain employs TRBV12-3 or TRBV12-4 and TRBJ1-4; no clear D gene. Between the trimmed V and J ends, which lost 3 bases and 7 bases, there was a span of 9 bases. CDR3 length: 13 residues.

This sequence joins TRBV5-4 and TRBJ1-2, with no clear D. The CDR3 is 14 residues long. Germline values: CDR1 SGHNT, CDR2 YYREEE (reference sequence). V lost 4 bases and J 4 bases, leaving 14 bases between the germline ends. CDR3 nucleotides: TGTGCCAGCAGCGCCCAAGCAGAATTCTATGGCTACACCTTC. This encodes CASSAQAEFYGYTF.

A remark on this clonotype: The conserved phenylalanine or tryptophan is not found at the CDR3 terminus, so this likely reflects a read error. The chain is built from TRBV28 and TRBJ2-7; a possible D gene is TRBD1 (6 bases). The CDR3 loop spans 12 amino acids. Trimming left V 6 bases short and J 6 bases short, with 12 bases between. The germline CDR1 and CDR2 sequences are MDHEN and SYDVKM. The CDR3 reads CASREIGGEQYL. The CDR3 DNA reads TGTGCCAGCAGGGAGATAGGGGGCGAGCAGTACCTC.

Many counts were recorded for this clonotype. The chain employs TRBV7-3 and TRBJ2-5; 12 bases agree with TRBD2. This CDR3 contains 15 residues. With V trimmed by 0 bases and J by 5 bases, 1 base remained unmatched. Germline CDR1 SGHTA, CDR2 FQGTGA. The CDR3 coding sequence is TGTGCCAGCAGCTTAACCGGGACTAGCGGGGAGACCCAGTACTTC. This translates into CASSLTGTSGETQYF.

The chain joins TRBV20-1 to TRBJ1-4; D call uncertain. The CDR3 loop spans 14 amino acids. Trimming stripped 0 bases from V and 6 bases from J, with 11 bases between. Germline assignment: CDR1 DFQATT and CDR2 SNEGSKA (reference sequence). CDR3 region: CSARDPAGDEKLFF. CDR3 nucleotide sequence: TGCAGTGCTAGAGATCCCGCCGGGGATGAAAAACTGTTTTTT.

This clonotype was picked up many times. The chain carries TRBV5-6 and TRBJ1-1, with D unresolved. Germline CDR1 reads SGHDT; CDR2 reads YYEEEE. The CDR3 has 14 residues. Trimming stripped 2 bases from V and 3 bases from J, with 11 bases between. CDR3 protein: CASSLVAEDTEAFF. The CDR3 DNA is TGTGCCAGCAGCTTAGTCGCGGAGGACACTGAAGCTTTCTTT.

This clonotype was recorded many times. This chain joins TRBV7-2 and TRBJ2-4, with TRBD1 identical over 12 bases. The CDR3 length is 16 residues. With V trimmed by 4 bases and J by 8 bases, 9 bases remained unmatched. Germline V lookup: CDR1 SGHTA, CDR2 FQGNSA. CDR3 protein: CASSYAGTGGLDIQYF. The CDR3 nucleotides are TGTGCCAGCAGCTACGCCGGGACAGGGGGCTTGGACATTCAGTACTTC.

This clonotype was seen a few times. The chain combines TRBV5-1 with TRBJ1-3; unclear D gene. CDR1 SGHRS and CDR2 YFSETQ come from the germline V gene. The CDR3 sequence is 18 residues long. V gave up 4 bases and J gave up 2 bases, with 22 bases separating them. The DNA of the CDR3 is TGCGCCAGCAGCCCGTCCGGGAGGCTCTATCATCCTGGAAACACCATATATTTT. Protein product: CASSPSGRLYHPGNTIYF. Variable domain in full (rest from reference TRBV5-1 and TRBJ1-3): KAGVTQTPRYLIKTRGQQVTLSCSPISGHRSVSWYQQTPGQGLQFLFEYFSETQRNKGNFPGRFSGRQFSNSRSEMNVSTLELGDSALYLCASSPSGRLYHPGNTIYFGEGSWLTVV.

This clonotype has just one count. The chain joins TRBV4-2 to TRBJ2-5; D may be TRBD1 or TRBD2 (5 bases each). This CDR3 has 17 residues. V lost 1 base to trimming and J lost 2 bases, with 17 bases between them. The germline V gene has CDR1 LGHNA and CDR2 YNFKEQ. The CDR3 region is CASSQGAGAGRQETQYF. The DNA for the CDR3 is TGTGCCAGCAGCCAAGGGGCGGGCGCAGGGCGTCAAGAGACCCAGTACTTC.

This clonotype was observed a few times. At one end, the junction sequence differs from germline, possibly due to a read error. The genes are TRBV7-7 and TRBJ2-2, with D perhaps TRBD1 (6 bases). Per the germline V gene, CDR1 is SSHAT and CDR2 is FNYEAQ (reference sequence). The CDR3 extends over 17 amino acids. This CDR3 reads CASSLALGAANTGELFF. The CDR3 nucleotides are TGTGCTAGCAGCTTAGCCCTGGGGGCAGCGAACACCGGGGAGCTGTTTTTT.

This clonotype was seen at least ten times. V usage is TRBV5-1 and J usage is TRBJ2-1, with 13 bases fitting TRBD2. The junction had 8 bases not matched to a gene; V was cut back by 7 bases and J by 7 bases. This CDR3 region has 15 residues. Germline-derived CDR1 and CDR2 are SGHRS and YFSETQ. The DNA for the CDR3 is TGCGCCAGCGACACCGGGACTAGCGGGATAAATGAGCAGTTCTTC. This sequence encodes CASDTGTSGINEQFF. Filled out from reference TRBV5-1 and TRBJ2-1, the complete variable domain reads KAGVTQTPRYLIKTRGQQVTLSCSPISGHRSVSWYQQTPGQGLQFLFEYFSETQRNKGNFPGRFSGRQFSNSRSEMNVSTLELGDSALYLCASDTGTSGINEQFFGPGTRLTVL.